The 3 T cell receptor beta chains reported below all come from one sample, sequenced in a study of shared clonotypes between healthy human individuals. This table comes from immunoSEQ multiplex PCR, and its TCRdb copy is limited to in-frame clones, with some not included. The repertoire holds 450,000 to 650,000 clones, with about 80% as singletons. Sequenced input: PBMCs. Receptor source: a woman between 40 and 50 years old in good health. Some clones in this sample may be carry-over from other donors' samples.

This chain links TRBV27 with TRBJ2-5, with 8 bases fitting TRBD2. Germline CDR1 is MNHEY and CDR2 is SMNVEV (reference sequence). V was clipped by 5 bases and J by 4 bases; unmatched bases: 6. This CDR3 comprises 14 residues. The CDR3 DNA follows: TGTGCCAGCAGTGATCTAGCGGGCGGAGAGACCCAGTACTTC. Its translation is CASSDLAGGETQYF.

With regard to this clone: The junction and the germline gene differ at one end; a read error may be behind it. This chain uses TRBV28 with TRBJ2-5; TRBD2 might be the D (6 bases). This CDR3 is built from 16 residues. The germline gives CDR1 MDHEN, CDR2 SYDVKM. CDR3 sequence (DNA): TGTGCCAGCAGCAGTTTATGGGGGGTCAGCCAAGGGACCCAGTACTTC. Protein sequence: CASSSLWGVSQGTQYF.

The chain couples TRBV4-2 to TRBJ2-7; D gene unclear. Deletions cut 1 base from V and 6 bases from J, with 7 bases between. The CDR3 totals 12 residues. Germline CDR1 and CDR2: LGHNA and YNFKEQ. CDR3 in amino acids: CASSQVQSEQYF. The CDR3 DNA reads TGTGCCAGCAGCCAAGTCCAAAGCGAGCAGTACTTC.